This passage covers 24 T cell receptor beta chains from one sample sequenced in a study of CD8 T cells in ankylosing spondylitis. From the 5' RACE reads, TCRdb called clonotypes with MiXCR, one entry per CDR3 protein. Among 200,000 or so distinct CDR3 sequences listed, 13% were seen once. The sample taken for sequencing was blood, either unsorted or a sorted T cell fraction (not recorded which). The receptors shown here come from a female donor with ankylosing spondylitis or in good health (not recorded which).

This clonotype was detected ten times or more. The chain links TRBV27 to TRBJ2-7; TRBD1 is a possible D gene (6 bases). Germline V gives CDR1 MNHEY, CDR2 SMNVEV (reference sequence). V was pared by 3 bases and J by 4 bases, with 10 bases between. The CDR3 covers 13 residues. Here the CDR3 DNA reads TGTGCCAGCAGTTTGGACAGCCGATACGAGCAGTACTTC. This encodes CASSLDSRYEQYF.

This clonotype was seen a handful of times. This chain joins TRBV5-5 and TRBJ2-1; no definite D call. V was trimmed by 3 bases and J by 4 bases, leaving 11 bases between them. This CDR3 region has 14 residues. The germline CDR1 and CDR2 sequences are SGHKS and YYEKEE (reference sequence). The CDR3: CASSSHLWYNEQFF. CDR3 nucleotides: TGTGCCAGCAGCTCCCATCTCTGGTACAATGAGCAGTTCTTC.

On this clonotype itself: It may be a read error: a sequence one base away is much more abundant. The rearrangement links TRBV4-3 to TRBJ2-7; weak D call: TRBD2 (6 bases). V was shortened by 3 bases and J by 5 bases, with 17 bases between the two germline ends. The germline V gene encodes CDR1 LGHNA and CDR2 YSLEER. The CDR3 is made up of 15 amino acids. CDR3 sequence (DNA): TGCGCCAGCAGCCATACTCACGGGGGAGGCAACGAGCAGTACTTC. Translating it yields CASSHTHGGGNEQYF.

This clonotype was seen repeatedly, ten times or more. The chain combines TRBV15 with TRBJ2-1; D unresolved. The CDR3 runs to 14 residues. Trimming pared 3 bases from V and 0 bases from J, leaving 6 bases between. Germline V gene data show CDR1 as LNHNV and CDR2 as YYDKDF (reference sequence). The CDR3 protein is CATSSRSSYNEQFF. CDR3 nucleotide sequence: TGTGCCACCAGCAGCCGGAGCTCCTACAATGAGCAGTTCTTC.

This clonotype occurred many times. V and J are TRBV29-1 and TRBJ1-1, with D possibly being TRBD1 (5 bases). V was shortened by 4 bases and J by 1 base, with 10 bases between the two germline ends. The CDR3 runs 13 residues. Germline V gives CDR1 SQVTM, CDR2 ANQGSEA. The chain's CDR3 is CSVVFRANTEAFF. CDR3 bases: TGCAGCGTTGTCTTCAGGGCGAACACTGAAGCTTTCTTT.

This clonotype occurred once. Germline is not matched at one junction end, which may reflect a read error. The V gene is TRBV29-1, the J gene TRBJ2-5; D might be TRBD2 (6 bases). CDR3 length: 14 amino acids. Germline CDR1 SQVTM, CDR2 ANQGSEA. For the CDR3, the DNA is TGTAGCGTTGAATTTGCGGGACTTCAAGAGACCCAGTACTTC. Translation gives CSVEFAGLQETQYF.

This clonotype was detected a few times. The chain has TRBV24-1 and TRBJ2-1; D call uncertain. V was clipped by 3 bases and J by 12 bases, with 11 bases between them. The CDR3 runs 12 residues. Germline CDR1 KGHDR, CDR2 SFDVKD. The CDR3 DNA reads TGTGCCACCAGTGATAACTACCCCGGGCAGTTCTTC. As protein: CATSDNYPGQFF.

The V call is TRBV5-1, the J call TRBJ1-3, with D possibly TRBD1 on 6 matching bases. The CDR3 consists of 16 residues. V lost 1 base and J lost 1, with 12 bases in between. Per the germline V gene, CDR1 is SGHRS and CDR2 is YFSETQ. For the CDR3, the DNA is TGCGCCAGCAGCTTGAAGGGGGTAGCGTCTGGAAACACCATATATTTT. Residues: CASSLKGVASGNTIYF.

Many counts were recorded for this clonotype. The chain is built from TRBV15 and TRBJ1-4; 7 bases are a match to TRBD1. Germline CDR1 reads LNHNV; CDR2 reads YYDKDF (reference sequence). Losses at the gene ends were 7 bases for V and 14 bases for J; bases not matched to a gene: 16. The CDR3 is 14 residues long. Here the CDR3 DNA reads TGTGCCACCAAAAGACCCTCCACAGGGGAACATCTGTTTTTT. Its protein is CATKRPSTGEHLFF.

The chain carries TRBV9 and TRBJ2-1; 13 bases are a match to TRBD2. Germline loops: CDR1 SGDLS, CDR2 YYNGEE. V was clipped by 3 bases and J by 7 bases; unmatched bases: 7. This CDR3 spans 16 amino acids. The CDR3 nucleotides read TGTGCCAGCAGCGAGCAGCCGGGACTAGCGGGGAATGAGCAGTTCTTC. Translation gives CASSEQPGLAGNEQFF.

This clonotype has a handful of counts. The rearrangement links TRBV7-3 to TRBJ2-2; tentatively, D is TRBD2 (6 bases). CDR3 length equals 15 residues. Per germline, CDR1 SGHTA and CDR2 FQGTGA. Trimming took off 5 bases at V and 3 bases at J, with 13 bases between the two ends. This chain's CDR3 is CASSPRGDYTGELFF. The CDR3 DNA reads as TGTGCCAGCAGCCCCCGTGGGGACTACACCGGGGAGCTGTTTTTT.

At least ten counts were recorded for this clonotype. The genes are TRBV11-2 and TRBJ2-3, with TRBD2 matching over 10 bases. Germline V lookup: CDR1 SGHAT, CDR2 FQNNGV. V lost 2 bases, J lost 3 bases, and 11 bases stayed unmatched. There are 18 residues in the CDR3. The CDR3 DNA sequence: TGTGCCAGCAGCTTATTGCAGCTAGCGGGAGTTGGGACAGATACGCAGTATTTT. This encodes CASSLLQLAGVGTDTQYF.

This clonotype was picked up many times. The genes are TRBV28 and TRBJ2-1; D is uncertain. Germline-derived CDR1 and CDR2 are MDHEN and SYDVKM. The CDR3 loop spans 11 amino acids. V shed 6 bases and J shed 10 bases, with 10 bases lying between them. As DNA, the CDR3 is TGTGCCAGCAGCCTTCGGGTGGAGCAGTTCTTC. This codes for CASSLRVEQFF.

A few counts support this clonotype. The chain employs TRBV12-3 or TRBV12-4 and TRBJ2-1; D is uncertain. The CDR3 spans 11 residues. The germline V and J ends were trimmed by 5 bases and 10 bases, with 9 bases remaining between them. The CDR3 bases are TGTGCCAGCAGTCCCTCACGGGAGCAGTTCTTC. Its protein is CASSPSREQFF.

This clonotype was recorded at least ten times. The chain links TRBV28 to TRBJ1-4; 11 bases map to TRBD1. Germline CDR1 and CDR2: MDHEN and SYDVKM. The CDR3 has 16 amino acids. After removal of 5 bases from V and 5 bases from J, the junction contained 7 bases not matched to a gene. CDR3 nucleotides: TGTGCCAGCAGTGCTGGGACAGGGGGAATAAATGAAAAACTGTTTTTT. This translates into CASSAGTGGINEKLFF.

For this clonotype: This sequence may be a read error, since a much larger clone differs from it by one base. This chain uses TRBV7-9 with TRBJ1-1; a possible D gene is TRBD1 (5 bases). In germline, CDR1 is SEHNR, CDR2 FQNEAQ (reference sequence). The CDR3 contains 12 residues. This CDR3 reads CVSGAVNTEAFF. CDR3 bases: TGTGTCAGCGGGGCTGTGAACACTGAAGCTTTCTTT.

The sample holds many counts of this clonotype. The chain links TRBV7-3 to TRBJ2-1; D is undetermined. The germline CDR1 and CDR2 sequences are SGHTA and FQGTGA. V lost 2 bases and J 9 bases, leaving 11 bases between the germline ends. The CDR3 is 13 residues long. The CDR3 DNA follows: TGTGCCAGCAGCTTATCGTCATTACGTGAGCAGTTCTTC. It encodes CASSLSSLREQFF.

The chain recombines TRBV20-1 with TRBJ1-5; D unresolved. V was pared by 5 bases and J by 4 bases, with 12 bases between. The CDR3 consists of 13 residues. Germline assignment: CDR1 DFQATT and CDR2 SNEGSKA (reference sequence). The DNA for the CDR3 is TGCAGTGCTTTCGAGGGTTGGAATCAGCCCCAGCATTTT. Amino acids: CSAFEGWNQPQHF.

This clonotype was picked up a small number of times. This chain links TRBV7-2 with TRBJ2-3; D is perhaps TRBD1 (6 bases). The CDR3 totals 15 residues. Germline V gene sequence: CDR1 SGHTA, CDR2 FQGNSA. V lost 5 bases and J lost 2, with 14 bases in between. The CDR3 DNA reads as TGTGCCAGCAGCCAAGGGGGTTGGGACACAGATACGCAGTATTTT. The encoded protein is CASSQGGWDTDTQYF.

This clonotype showed up just a few times. This chain connects TRBV5-6 to TRBJ2-1, with 10 positions matching TRBD2. V was clipped by 4 bases and J by 5 bases; unmatched bases: 12. This CDR3 contains 17 residues. CDR1 is SGHDT and CDR2 is YYEEEE in the germline V gene. This CDR3 is CASSGIFGLAANNEQFF. The CDR3 DNA is TGTGCCAGCAGCGGAATATTCGGACTAGCGGCGAACAATGAGCAGTTCTTC.

In its sample, this clonotype was seen many times. The gene calls are TRBV20-1 and TRBJ2-1; D may be TRBD2 (6 bases). V lost 6 bases, J lost 7 bases, and 13 bases lay in between. CDR1 DFQATT and CDR2 SNEGSKA come from the germline V gene (reference sequence). The CDR3 loop spans 12 amino acids. The CDR3 DNA reads as TGCAGTGCCGAGATGACTAGGAATGAGCAGTTCTTC. This sequence encodes CSAEMTRNEQFF.

There are a few counts of this clonotype. This chain links TRBV7-2 with TRBJ2-1; D unclear. V was pared by 1 base and J by 0 bases, with 10 bases between. CDR1 is SGHTA, CDR2 FQGNSA, per germline. This CDR3 contains 16 residues. CDR3 amino acids: CASSLDPSSSYNEQFF. In nucleotides, the CDR3 is TGTGCCAGCAGCTTAGATCCTTCTAGCTCCTACAATGAGCAGTTCTTC.

This chain links TRBV28 with TRBJ2-7, with 10 bases lining up with TRBD1. The CDR3 runs to 16 residues. With V trimmed by 5 bases and J by 5 bases, 12 bases remained unmatched. Germline V gives CDR1 MDHEN, CDR2 SYDVKM. As DNA, the CDR3 is TGTGCCAGCAGTCCGACAGGGGGCGAGGGCCGTGACGAGCAGTACTTC. Translating gives CASSPTGGEGRDEQYF.

This chain links TRBV9 with TRBJ2-3; D is perhaps TRBD2 (6 bases). The germline V gene has CDR1 SGDLS and CDR2 YYNGEE. Trimming took off 4 bases at V and 5 bases at J, with 8 bases between the two ends. The CDR3 is 12 amino acids. CDR3 in amino acids: CASSSAGDTQYF. CDR3 DNA sequence: TGTGCCAGCAGCTCAGCGGGAGATACGCAGTATTTT.